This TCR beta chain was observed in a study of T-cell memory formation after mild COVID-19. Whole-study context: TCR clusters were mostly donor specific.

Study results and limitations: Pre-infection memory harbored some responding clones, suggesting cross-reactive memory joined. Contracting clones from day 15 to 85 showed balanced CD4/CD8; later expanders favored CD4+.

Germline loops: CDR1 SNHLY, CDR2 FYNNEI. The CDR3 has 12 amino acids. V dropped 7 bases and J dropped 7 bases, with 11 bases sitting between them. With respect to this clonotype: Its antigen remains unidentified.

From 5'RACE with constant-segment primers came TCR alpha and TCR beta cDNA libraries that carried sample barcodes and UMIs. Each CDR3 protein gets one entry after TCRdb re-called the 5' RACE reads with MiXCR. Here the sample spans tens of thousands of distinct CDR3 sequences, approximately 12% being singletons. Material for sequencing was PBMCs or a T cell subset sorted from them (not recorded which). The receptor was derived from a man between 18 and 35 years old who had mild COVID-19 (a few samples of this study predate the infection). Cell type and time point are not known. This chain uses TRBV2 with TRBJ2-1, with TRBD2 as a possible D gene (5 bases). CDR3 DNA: TGTGCCAGCACTTTTCTAGCAAATGAGCAGTTCTTC. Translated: CASTFLANEQFF.